What follows are 16 T cell receptor beta chains derived from one specimen sequenced in a study of T cell responses to AZD1222 COVID-19 vaccine. The assay was immunoSEQ multiplex PCR, and TCRdb's table has in-frame clones only and misses some. The sample has some 150,000 clones; under 95% are singletons. Sequences were derived from peripheral blood, sampled on day 0 of MenACWY control vaccination. These receptors were taken from an adult in good health.

The chain links TRBV19 to TRBJ2-3; 8 positions agree with TRBD1. The CDR3 runs to 15 residues. With 6 bases clipped from V and 3 bases from J, the junction kept 8 bases outside the gene matches. Germline CDR1 is LNHDA and CDR2 is SQIVND (reference sequence). The CDR3 region is CASSAGTGKTDTQYF. The CDR3 nucleotides read TGTGCCAGTAGCGCCGGGACAGGTAAAACAGATACGCAGTATTTT.

This chain joins TRBV7-2 and TRBJ1-4; unclear D gene. CDR1 and CDR2 (germline): SGHTA, FQGNSA. The CDR3 consists of 15 residues. V lost 5 bases and J 2 bases, leaving 12 bases between the germline ends. The CDR3 is CASSPGVSTNEKLFF. CDR3 nucleotides: TGTGCCAGCAGCCCCGGTGTCAGTACTAATGAAAAACTGTTTTTT.

The chain has TRBV2 and TRBJ2-5, with TRBD2 matching over 12 bases. This CDR3 region has 17 residues. CDR1 and CDR2 from the germline V gene are SNHLY and FYNNEI. Trimming took 6 bases from V and 4 from J; bases not matched to a gene: 12. CDR3 bases: TGTGCCAGCAGGGCCCCCTGGCTAGCGGGAGGGCCAGAGACCCAGTACTTC. It encodes CASRAPWLAGGPETQYF.

The rearrangement joins TRBV10-3 to TRBJ1-1; 8 nucleotides match TRBD1. V shed 7 bases and J 3 bases; nucleotides not matched to a gene: 7. This CDR3 region has 14 residues. Germline loops: CDR1 ENHRY, CDR2 SYGVKD. The CDR3 loop is CAITVKTGDTEAFF. As DNA, the CDR3 is TGTGCCATCACTGTGAAGACAGGGGACACTGAAGCTTTCTTT.

The V call is TRBV2, the J call TRBJ1-4; D is perhaps TRBD1 (5 bases). Germline V gene data show CDR1 as SNHLY and CDR2 as FYNNEI. The CDR3 is made up of 17 amino acids. V was cut by 7 bases and J by 10 bases, with 28 bases left in between. CDR3 sequence: CASNPKRGGTELRKLFF. CDR3 in DNA: TGTGCCAGCAATCCCAAGAGGGGCGGGACGGAACTAAGAAAACTGTTTTTT.

This clone was seen once. The J gene is TRBJ2-7, the V gene TRBV20-1; perhaps TRBD1 as D (5 bases). The CDR3 runs to 11 residues. Germline CDR1 and CDR2: DFQATT and SNEGSKA (reference sequence). V shed 7 bases and J shed 2 bases, with 9 bases lying between them. CDR3 region: CSVRQTYEQYF. The CDR3 nucleotides are TGCAGTGTGCGACAGACCTACGAGCAGTACTTC.

This chain connects TRBV29-1 to TRBJ2-7; 9 bases map to TRBD1. V lost 6 bases, J lost 6 bases, and 12 bases stayed unmatched. Per the germline V gene, CDR1 is SQVTM and CDR2 is ANQGSEA. This CDR3 has 14 residues. The CDR3 spells CSVLPNRGRGEQYF. In nucleotides, the CDR3 is TGCAGCGTCCTCCCCAACAGGGGGCGCGGCGAGCAGTACTTC.

This CDR3 reads CASSLIASKNTEAFF. In DNA, the CDR3 is TGTGCCAGCAGCTTAATAGCGTCAAAGAACACTGAAGCTTTCTTT. This rearrangement joins TRBV7-8 to TRBJ1-1; no clear D. The CDR3 consists of 15 residues. In germline, CDR1 is SGHVS, CDR2 FQNEAQ. V lost 2 bases and J lost 1, with 11 bases in between.

V and J are TRBV9 and TRBJ1-3; the D is unclear. The germline CDR1 and CDR2 sequences are SGDLS and YYNGEE. The CDR3 has 14 amino acids. V was trimmed by 0 bases and J by 4 bases, leaving 8 bases between them. Here the CDR3 DNA reads TGTGCCAGCAGCGTAGAGGGCAGGGGAAACACCATATATTTT. This encodes CASSVEGRGNTIYF.

This clone came up once. This rearrangement joins TRBV28 to TRBJ1-2; no clear D. Germline V CDR1 and CDR2: MDHEN, SYDVKM. Trimming took off 3 bases at V and 4 bases at J, with 12 bases between the two ends. The CDR3 is made up of 14 amino acids. The DNA for the CDR3 is TGTGCCAGCAGTTTCATGGGTTCGGGCTATGGCTACACCTTC. Translated, it gives CASSFMGSGYGYTF.

This clone was seen a single time. The V call is TRBV6-5, the J call TRBJ1-2; D is ambiguous. Trimming removed 7 bases from V and 4 bases from J, with 10 bases in between. Germline V gene lookup returns CDR1 MNHEY and CDR2 SVGAGI. This CDR3 is 12 amino acids long. The DNA of the CDR3 is TGTGCCAGCAAATCCAGCGGCTATGGCTACACCTTC. It codes for CASKSSGYGYTF.

The chain couples TRBV5-1 to TRBJ1-4; TRBD1 agrees at 7 bases. The V gene end was trimmed by 1 base and the J gene end by 6 bases; junction bases not matched to a gene: 3. This CDR3 has 14 amino acids. The V gene's germline CDR1 is SGHRS and CDR2 YFSETQ. The CDR3 region is CASSLLQGDEKLFF. As DNA, the CDR3 is TGCGCCAGCAGCTTGTTGCAGGGGGATGAAAAACTGTTTTTT.

This clone was counted a few times. V is TRBV6-2 or TRBV6-3 and J is TRBJ1-1; 9 bases fit TRBD1. The CDR3 spans 16 residues. The ends lost 6 bases at V and 6 bases at J; junction bases unmatched: 14. Per the germline V gene, CDR1 is MNHEY and CDR2 is SVGEGT. The DNA for the CDR3 is TGTGCCAGCAGCCTACAGGGGGCGCAGACGGGCCCTGAAGCTTTCTTT. Protein: CASSLQGAQTGPEAFF.

V gene TRBV9 combines with J gene TRBJ1-5; the D gene is possibly TRBD1 (5 bases). This CDR3 comprises 17 residues. Trimming pared 0 bases from V and 1 base from J, leaving 14 bases between. The germline V gene has CDR1 SGDLS and CDR2 YYNGEE. In DNA, the CDR3 is TGTGCCAGCAGCGTAGGCCAGGGAACCTACAGCAATCAGCCCCAGCATTTT. Its protein is CASSVGQGTYSNQPQHF.

The rearrangement links TRBV6-1 to TRBJ1-5; a weak D match, TRBD1 (6 bases). The germline CDR1 and CDR2 sequences are MNHNS and SASEGT. The CDR3 is made up of 15 amino acids. V lost 0 bases and J lost 1, with 7 bases in between. CDR3 protein: CASSEARGSNQPQHF. The CDR3 region has the DNA TGTGCCAGCAGTGAAGCAAGGGGGAGCAATCAGCCCCAGCATTTT.

This clone occurred once. The chain is built from TRBV19 and TRBJ1-2; possible D gene TRBD1, 6 bases. The CDR3 length is 15 residues. Trimming took off 7 bases at V and 2 bases at J, with 17 bases between the two ends. CDR1 and CDR2 from the germline V gene are LNHDA and SQIVND (reference sequence). The CDR3 spells CASIPRRGYNYGYTF. CDR3 coding DNA: TGTGCCAGTATTCCTCGGAGGGGGTACAACTATGGCTACACCTTC.